The source of this T cell receptor beta chain is a study of T cells in Graves' hyperthyroidism and ophthalmopathy (dated by TCRdb to 2018 to 2020). At the level of the whole study: Peripheral blood samples were taken at initial diagnosis, before any treatment was given. TCR V-J signatures able to tell the groups apart were searched for in a discovery cohort of approximately 95 patients, of whom under 45 had Graves' ophthalmopathy and more than 55 had stable Graves' hyperthyroidism. Whether ophthalmopathy could be predicted prospectively was tested in an independent validation cohort made up of under 20 hyperthyroidism patients plus 17 patients who later progressed to ophthalmopathy. The approximately 97 discovery patients were randomly divided into training and test sets at a 7:3 ratio. Thyroid tissue and blood T-cell repertoires from several Graves' hyperthyroidism patients were also compared in the study. After blood sampling, hyperthyroidism patients were treated with methimazole at a starting dose of 30 mg daily, and ophthalmopathy patients were treated with high-dose intravenous methylprednisolone. According to the paper, TCR Vbeta CDR3 sequencing was carried out on 120 to 150 peripheral blood samples, which came from approximately 43 ophthalmopathy, 75 or so hyperthyroidism and roughly 17 progressor patients.

Moderately to severely active disease, a Clinical Activity Score of at least 3, a NOSPECS grade of at least 4, and a duration under 3 months were present in ophthalmopathy patients. The study excluded patients with uncontrolled infections, other autoimmune diseases, pregnancy or lactation. Diagnoses relied on clinical symptoms, serum thyroxine and TRAb, thyroid ultrasound and orbital computed tomography. PBMCs were isolated from roughly 10 ml of fresh peripheral blood by Ficoll-Paque density gradient centrifugation. Total RNA was extracted using Trizol reagent, and RNA quality was assessed on an Agilent 2100 Bioanalyzer. The TCR beta CDR3 regions were amplified from RNA transcripts. The TCR CDR3 was subjected to a first round of RT-PCR using the HTBI primer set and the Qiagen OneStep RT-PCR kit. Libraries were constructed in a second round of multiplex PCR, after which size selection and purification were carried out. Libraries were sequenced paired-end with 100 bp reads on an Illumina HiSeq2000. On the study's bioinformatics: Raw data were processed with SOAPnuke, discarding reads with adapters, uncalled bases, mean Phred below 15, or no exact constant-primer or identifier match. High-quality paired reads were merged using COPE v1.2.5, and each unique nucleotide sequence was defined as a clonotype. Clonotypes were aligned to IMGT TRBV, TRBD and TRBJ reference segments using MiTCR v1.1. The analysis was restricted to V-J combinations with a frequency above 0.0001, which together covered just over 99% of the repertoires. A TCS score was defined as the ratio between F50 (clonal expansion) and ExV (chaos), using BLOSUM62-based TCRdist between CDR3 peptides within each V-J. Welch's t-statistics and random forest reduced 514 V-J features to some 14, which were used in a naive Bayes classifier (R e1071). The public reads were run again by TCRdb, first through fastp at Q25 and then through MiXCR, and only productive beta chains were kept. Rows are unified per CDR3 protein, each entry keeping the most common DNA and genes. TCRdb's processing, not the authors' own work, is the source of the V and J calls. The sample has a few hundred thousand distinct CDR3 sequences on record, about 14% of them singletons. The ten top clones hold less than 20% of the sample.

This clonotype was recorded many times. Its antigen has not been determined. Within one base of it there is no much larger clone, and no base qualities were kept. At the junction V is shortened by 4 bases and J by 7 bases; bases outside the gene matches: 6. Its CDR3 holds 13 amino acids, cysteine through phenylalanine. Only the CDR3 DNA stays, 39 bases, in frame from base 1. Via the germline V gene, CDR1 is SGHRS and CDR2 YFSETQ. What the work shows at the level of the full study, not this receptor alone: In validation, the model predicted progression to ophthalmopathy with 60% to 71% sensitivity and around 72% specificity, a median of 6.5 months before onset. Ophthalmopathy was separated from stable hyperthyroidism by a 13 V-J signature model, with around 88% sensitivity and 81% to 82% specificity obtained in cross-validation and 80%/75% obtained in testing. Blood samples also contained most of the expanded thyroid clonotypes (frequency above 0.001), which suggests that blood repertoires may reflect thyroid immune responses. Sample size was not statistically predetermined, and blinding of investigators to group allocation was not performed.

This TCR was recovered from a young woman with Graves' ophthalmopathy. Material: blood. The chain couples TRBV5-1 to TRBJ1-1, with 8 bases in between that match TRBD1. In nucleotides, the sequence is TGCGCCAGCAGCAGCGGGACAGGCCGTGAAGCTTTCTTT. It specifies CASSSGTGREAFF. The variable domain in full, with residues beyond the CDR3 obtained from the reference TRBV5-1 and TRBJ1-1 genes, is KAGVTQTPRYLIKTRGQQVTLSCSPISGHRSVSWYQQTPGQGLQFLFEYFSETQRNKGNFPGRFSGRQFSNSRSEMNVSTLELGDSALYLCASSSGTGREAFFGQGTRLTVV.